The clone carrying this TCR beta chain was seen repeatedly, ten times or more. Its specificity is unknown. Read sequence stops 3 residues before the CDR3 end, and the germline J gene provides the missing end. The method was immunoSEQ multiplex PCR; TCRdb's version includes in-frame clones alone and lacks a portion of them. The data show around 30,000 clones, with none appearing a single time. The CDR3 contains 14 residues. With 4 bases clipped from V and 5 bases from J, the junction kept 2 bases outside the gene matches. Germline V gene sequence: CDR1 SEHNR, CDR2 FQNEAQ (reference sequence). This sample is part of a study of T cell clonality in common variable immunodeficiency. Study-level points and caveats: What drives increased CVID clonality needs T cell subpopulation sequencing. Reportedly, TCR beta sequences from common variable immunodeficiency showed fewer deletions and N-nucleotide insertions. CVID subjects had higher TCRbeta clonality than healthy controls, most marked in about a third.

The sequence derives from a human donor with common variable immunodeficiency. The V call is TRBV7-9, the J call TRBJ1-1, with 12 bases identical to TRBD1. Sequencing was done on a sample of peripheral blood mononuclear cells. Partial CDR3 DNA: TGTGCCAGCAGCTCGGGACAGGGGGCGACTGAA. It specifies CASSSGQGATE. The whole CDR3 protein is CASSSGQGATEAFF.